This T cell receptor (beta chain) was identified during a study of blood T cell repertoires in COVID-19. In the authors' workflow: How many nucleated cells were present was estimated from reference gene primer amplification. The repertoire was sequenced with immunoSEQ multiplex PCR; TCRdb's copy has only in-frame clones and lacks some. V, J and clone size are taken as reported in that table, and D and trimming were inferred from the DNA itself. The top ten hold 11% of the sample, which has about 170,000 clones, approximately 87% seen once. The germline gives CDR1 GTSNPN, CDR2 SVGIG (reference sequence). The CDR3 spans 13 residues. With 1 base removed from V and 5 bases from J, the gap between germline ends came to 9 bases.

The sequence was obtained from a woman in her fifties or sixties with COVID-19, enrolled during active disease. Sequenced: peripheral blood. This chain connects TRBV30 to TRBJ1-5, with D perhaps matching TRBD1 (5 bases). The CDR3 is CAWSAGDDQPQHF. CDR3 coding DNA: TGTGCCTGGAGTGCGGGGGACGATCAGCCCCAGCATTTT. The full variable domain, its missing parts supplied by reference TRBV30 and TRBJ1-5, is SQTIHQWPATLVQPVGSPLSLECTVEGTSNPNLYWYRQAAGRGLQLLFYSVGIGQISSEVPQNLSASRPQDRQFILSSKKLLLSDSGFYLCAWSAGDDQPQHFGDGTRLSIL.